Following are 32 T cell receptor beta chains from one sample sequenced in a study of blood T cell repertoires in COVID-19 (dated by TCRdb to about 2020). Library creation used the immunoSEQ multiplex PCR assay. In TCRdb, the immuneACCESS table is reduced to in-frame sequences with V and J assigned. These tables do not hold every clone; where another copy was compared, an unresolved V gene accounts for under half, and the others remain unexplained. A total of tens of thousands of clones appear in this sample, 88% of them only once. The ten largest clones capture under 6% of the sample. The sequenced material came from peripheral blood. Receptors originate from a human donor in a cohort sampled during active COVID-19.

The rearrangement links TRBV11-2 to TRBJ1-2; possible D gene TRBD1, 5 bases. The CDR3 has 12 amino acids. V lost 5 bases, J lost 8 bases, and 12 bases lay in between. Germline CDR1 is SGHAT and CDR2 is FQNNGV. DNA of the CDR3: TGTGCCAGCAGCCCAGGGCAGTGGGGCTACACCTTC. It specifies CASSPGQWGYTF.

This CDR3 reads CAWSEAPGLAHHVNYGYTF. The CDR3 coding sequence is TGTGCCTGGAGTGAGGCCCCGGGACTAGCGCACCACGTGAACTATGGCTACACCTTC. This chain connects TRBV30 to TRBJ1-2; the D gene is possibly TRBD1 (5 bases). In germline, CDR1 is GTSNPN, CDR2 SVGIG (reference sequence). This CDR3 is built from 19 residues. V lost 1 base and J 2 bases, leaving 26 bases between the germline ends.

The chain is built from TRBV14 and TRBJ2-7, with D perhaps TRBD2 (5 bases). Deletions cut 4 bases from V and 5 bases from J, with 21 bases between. CDR3 length: 16 amino acids. CDR1 and CDR2 from the germline V gene are SGHDN and FVKESK. The CDR3 DNA reads as TGTGCCAGCAGCCCCGGACTGCGGGCGAGCCCCCACGAGCAGTACTTC. It yields the protein CASSPGLRASPHEQYF.

By sample share, this clone is medium-sized. The chain is built from TRBV3-1 (or the pseudogene TRBV3-2) and TRBJ1-2, with 7 bases matching TRBD1. V gave up 1 base and J gave up 7 bases; unmatched junction bases: 6. The CDR3 consists of 14 residues. CDR1 and CDR2 from the germline V gene are LGHDT and YNNKEL (reference sequence). The CDR3 spells CASSQVQGDTGYTF. The CDR3 DNA is TGTGCCAGCAGCCAAGTCCAGGGGGATACTGGCTACACCTTC.

The chain is built from TRBV27 and TRBJ2-2; TRBD2 aligns across 7 bases. The J segment lost 5 bases and the V segment lost 2 bases, leaving 2 bases of the junction unmatched. Germline CDR1 reads MNHEY; CDR2 reads SMNVEV (reference sequence). This CDR3 spans 14 amino acids. DNA for the CDR3: TGTGCCAGCAGTTTAGCGGGAGTTACCGGGGAGCTGTTTTTT. It encodes CASSLAGVTGELFF.

The V call is TRBV4-2, the J call TRBJ1-3; 7 bases are a match to TRBD1. The length of the CDR3 is 15 residues. Germline loops: CDR1 LGHNA, CDR2 YNFKEQ. V lost 7 bases, J lost 7 bases, and 13 bases stayed unmatched. CDR3 coding DNA: TGTGCCAGCATCCCCGACAGGGCTAATGGTAACACCATATATTTT. Protein product: CASIPDRANGNTIYF.

The chain carries TRBV4-1 and TRBJ1-1, with 9 positions matching TRBD1. Germline lookup yields CDR1 MGHRA and CDR2 YSYEKL. V shed 4 bases and J 6 bases; nucleotides not matched to a gene: 21. The CDR3 is 19 residues long. The CDR3 sequence is CASSLPMVGTGKHKAEAFF. CDR3 coding DNA: TGCGCCAGCAGCCTGCCGATGGTAGGGACAGGGAAGCATAAGGCTGAAGCTTTCTTT.

The V call is TRBV6-6, the J call TRBJ2-3, with TRBD1 matching 8 bases. Germline assignment: CDR1 MNHNY and CDR2 SVGAGI (reference sequence). CDR3 length: 16 amino acids. Unmatched junction bases numbered 5, after V lost 2 bases and J lost 1 base. In DNA form, the CDR3 reads TGTGCCAGCAGTTACCGGGGGACAGGTGGCACAGATACGCAGTATTTT. Translation: CASSYRGTGGTDTQYF.

This clone has only a few counts. This chain connects TRBV5-6 to TRBJ2-7; tentatively, D is TRBD2 (6 bases). Germline V lookup: CDR1 SGHDT, CDR2 YYEEEE. This CDR3 has 14 residues. The V end was cut by 2 bases, the J end by 0 bases, with 9 bases between. CDR3 in amino acids: CASSFGSSSYEQYF. CDR3 in DNA: TGTGCCAGCAGCTTCGGGAGCTCCTCCTACGAGCAGTACTTC.

The chain has TRBV2 and TRBJ2-1; TRBD2 matches 7 bases. The CDR3 length is 15 residues. The trim removed 6 bases at V and 0 bases at J, leaving 5 bases unmatched. In germline, CDR1 is SNHLY, CDR2 FYNNEI. The CDR3 reads CASSPGRGSYNEQFF. Written as DNA, the CDR3 is TGTGCCAGCAGCCCTGGGAGGGGCTCCTACAATGAGCAGTTCTTC.

This sequence joins TRBV5-1 and TRBJ2-7; 9 nucleotides match TRBD1. CDR1 and CDR2 (germline): SGHRS, YFSETQ. This CDR3 is built from 14 residues. Trimming removed 4 bases from V and 3 bases from J; junction bases left unmatched: 5. DNA for the CDR3: TGCGCCAGCAGCGTCTCGGGACAGGGCTACGAGCAGTACTTC. It codes for CASSVSGQGYEQYF.

For the CDR3, the DNA is TGTGCCAGCAGTGATTCGGGGGGAGTTGGGGCGGAGACCCAGTACTTC. It specifies CASSDSGGVGAETQYF. The genes are TRBV3-1 (or the pseudogene TRBV3-2) and TRBJ2-5; 7 nucleotides line up with TRBD2. The CDR3 length is 16 residues. From germline, CDR1 is LGHDT and CDR2 YNNKEL (reference sequence). V lost 6 bases and J lost 5; bases outside the gene matches: 15.

The V gene is TRBV5-1, the J gene TRBJ1-2; D is perhaps TRBD1 (5 bases). The CDR3 has 15 amino acids. The V end lost 1 base, the J end lost 4 bases, and 14 bases lay between the germline ends. The germline gives CDR1 SGHRS, CDR2 YFSETQ. The CDR3 region is CASSLSGGIGYGYTF. The CDR3 coding sequence is TGCGCCAGCAGCTTGAGCGGGGGGATCGGCTATGGCTACACCTTC.

The rearrangement joins TRBV2 to TRBJ2-3, with TRBD2 identical over 8 bases. The CDR3 length is 14 residues. The V segment lost 5 bases and the J segment 8 bases; nucleotides outside the gene matches: 9. Germline-derived CDR1 and CDR2 are SNHLY and FYNNEI. The CDR3 loop reads CASSLGGGSGTQYF. CDR3 DNA: TGTGCCAGCAGTCTCGGGGGGGGTTCAGGTACGCAGTATTTT.

The V and J genes are TRBV5-5 and TRBJ2-1; 9 bases fit TRBD2. The CDR3 consists of 15 residues. In germline, CDR1 is SGHKS, CDR2 YYEKEE (reference sequence). Losses at the gene ends were 0 bases for V and 7 bases for J; bases not matched to a gene: 5. The CDR3 DNA is TGTGCCAGCAGCTTGGGGACTAGCGTAGGGAATGAGCAGTTCTTC. Translating gives CASSLGTSVGNEQFF.

The J gene is TRBJ2-1, the V gene TRBV6-5; 8 bases are shared with TRBD1. The J segment lost 6 bases and the V segment lost 6 bases, leaving 10 bases of the junction unmatched. This CDR3 comprises 15 residues. Germline assignment: CDR1 MNHEY and CDR2 SVGAGI. The DNA of the CDR3 is TGTGCCAGCAGCCCCCCGGACAGGGTAGGCAATGAGCAGTTCTTC. Translating it yields CASSPPDRVGNEQFF.

This clone was observed a handful of times. The rearrangement joins TRBV19 to TRBJ2-2, with TRBD1 matching over 7 bases. V gave up 11 bases and J gave up 3 bases; unmatched junction bases: 9. This CDR3 has 14 residues. The V gene's germline CDR1 is LNHDA and CDR2 SQIVND (reference sequence). Written as DNA, the CDR3 is TGTGCCTCAAGACAGGGCTTCGACACCGGGGAGCTGTTTTTT. This sequence encodes CASRQGFDTGELFF.

In nucleotides, the CDR3 is TGTGCCAGCAGCTACCTCAGTCGTTCCTACAATGAGCAGTTCTTC. It encodes CASSYLSRSYNEQFF. The chain links TRBV3-1 (or the pseudogene TRBV3-2) to TRBJ2-1; D gene ambiguous. Germline V gene sequence: CDR1 LGHDT, CDR2 YNNKEL (reference sequence). Deletions cut 5 bases from V and 1 base from J, with 12 bases between. There are 15 residues in the CDR3.

The chain uses TRBV6-5 and TRBJ1-2, with 8 positions matching TRBD1. V lost 6 bases and J lost 7; bases outside the gene matches: 7. The CDR3 length is 13 residues. Germline V gives CDR1 MNHEY, CDR2 SVGAGI. Written as DNA, the CDR3 is TGTGCCAGCAGGGGGGGACAGGCGGGTGGCTACACCTTC. Amino acids: CASRGGQAGGYTF.

The chain recombines TRBV4-3 with TRBJ2-4; 10 nucleotides align to TRBD1. The trim removed 0 bases at V and 5 bases at J, leaving 1 base unmatched. The CDR3 contains 15 residues. The germline gives CDR1 LGHNA, CDR2 YSLEER. The chain's CDR3 is CASSQEGQGENIQYF. CDR3 DNA sequence: TGCGCCAGCAGCCAAGAAGGACAGGGGGAAAACATTCAGTACTTC.

The chain uses TRBV29-1 and TRBJ2-5, with D unclear. Trimming shortened V by 7 bases and J by 7 bases, and 22 bases separated the two germline ends. Germline V lookup: CDR1 SQVTM, CDR2 ANQGSEA. There are 14 residues in the CDR3. CDR3 DNA: TGCAGCGCCATAGACACGGCTCAACTTGTGACCCAGTACTTC. It translates to CSAIDTAQLVTQYF.

V and J are TRBV19 and TRBJ2-7; 9 bases agree with TRBD1. CDR3 length: 13 residues. Per the germline V gene, CDR1 is LNHDA and CDR2 is SQIVND (reference sequence). V dropped 4 bases and J dropped 6; count of bases not matched to a gene: 4. The CDR3, as DNA: TGTGCCAGTAGTACCGGACAGGGGCTCGAGCAGTACTTC. This codes for CASSTGQGLEQYF.

The chain couples TRBV19 to TRBJ1-6; weak D call: TRBD1 (5 bases). The length of the CDR3 is 16 residues. Trimming took off 7 bases at V and 6 bases at J, with 19 bases between the two ends. Germline values: CDR1 LNHDA, CDR2 SQIVND (reference sequence). Here the CDR3 reads CASKGLRAGGNSPLHF. Written as DNA, the CDR3 is TGTGCCAGTAAGGGGCTGAGAGCCGGGGGTAATTCACCCCTCCACTTT. The full variable domain, with the rest looked up from reference TRBV19 and TRBJ1-6, is DGGITQSPKYLFRKEGQNVTLSCEQNLNHDAMYWYRQDPGQGLRLIYYSQIVNDFQKGDIAEGYSVSREKKESFPLTVTSAQKNPTAFYLCASKGLRAGGNSPLHFGNGTRLTVT.

V is TRBV30 and J is TRBJ1-4; D might be TRBD1 (5 bases). Germline CDR1 is GTSNPN and CDR2 is SVGIG (reference sequence). The V and J ends lost 1 base and 0 bases respectively, with 9 bases between them. CDR3 size: 15 residues. The DNA of the CDR3 is TGTGCCTGGAGTGGGTCGGGGGCAACTAATGAAAAACTGTTTTTT. Encoded protein: CAWSGSGATNEKLFF.

This clone was observed a handful of times. This sequence joins TRBV7-2 and TRBJ2-5, with D unclear. Trimming pared 8 bases from V and 2 bases from J, leaving 12 bases between. CDR1 SGHTA and CDR2 FQGNSA come from the germline V gene. The CDR3 consists of 13 residues. In DNA, the CDR3 is TGTGCCAGCGCCCTCAACCAGCAAGAGACCCAGTACTTC. This translates into CASALNQQETQYF. Supplemented by reference TRBV7-2 and TRBJ2-5, the full variable domain reads GAGVSQSPSNKVTEKGKDVELRCDPISGHTALYWYRQSLGQGLEFLIYFQGNSAPDKSGLPSDRFSAERTGGSVSTLTIQRTQQEDSAVYLCASALNQQETQYFGPGTRLLVL.

This sequence joins TRBV11-2 and TRBJ1-2, with unresolved D. Germline loops: CDR1 SGHAT, CDR2 FQNNGV. The CDR3 covers 16 residues. V was pared by 0 bases and J by 0 bases, with 11 bases between. CDR3 DNA sequence: TGTGCCAGCAGCTTAGATGGGGAGATCTCTAACTATGGCTACACCTTC. It encodes CASSLDGEISNYGYTF.

This rearrangement joins TRBV28 to TRBJ1-5, with 7 positions matching TRBD1. The CDR3 is 21 residues long. Germline V CDR1 and CDR2: MDHEN, SYDVKM. V dropped 7 bases and J dropped 0; count of bases not matched to a gene: 24. For the CDR3, the DNA is TGTGCCAGCATTCTCCGACCCAAGACAGGGCACGGGGGATATAGCAATCAGCCCCAGCATTTT. This codes for CASILRPKTGHGGYSNQPQHF.

This chain joins TRBV5-1 and TRBJ1-2; D unclear. This CDR3 is 15 amino acids long. The germline CDR1 and CDR2 sequences are SGHRS and YFSETQ. V was shortened by 2 bases and J by 2 bases, with 13 bases between the two germline ends. CDR3 loop: CASSFVTGGNYGYTF. The CDR3 DNA reads TGCGCCAGCAGCTTTGTTACGGGTGGGAACTATGGCTACACCTTC.

The count of this clone is one. The chain carries TRBV5-4 and TRBJ2-5; no reliable D call. Germline V gives CDR1 SGHNT, CDR2 YYREEE (reference sequence). The CDR3 extends over 14 amino acids. V gave up 0 bases and J gave up 1 base, with 7 bases separating them. CDR3 loop: CASSLGHGQETQYF. In DNA, the CDR3 is TGTGCCAGCAGCTTGGGACACGGCCAAGAGACCCAGTACTTC.

This clone was seen only once. V and J are TRBV7-2 and TRBJ2-1, with TRBD1 identical over 7 bases. V dropped 1 base and J dropped 0; count of bases not matched to a gene: 6. Germline loops: CDR1 SGHTA, CDR2 FQGNSA. The CDR3 loop spans 17 amino acids. The CDR3 region has the DNA TGTGCCAGCAGCTTAGTCGGCAGGGGGAACTCCTACAATGAGCAGTTCTTC. Its translation is CASSLVGRGNSYNEQFF.

The chain links TRBV12-3 or TRBV12-4 to TRBJ1-1; D uncertain. This CDR3 spans 12 amino acids. Trimming removed 7 bases at V and 3 bases at J, with 9 bases between. CDR3 protein: CASKRSYTEAFF. CDR3 DNA: TGTGCCAGCAAAAGGAGCTACACTGAAGCTTTCTTT.

V usage is TRBV2 and J usage is TRBJ1-1, with D possibly being TRBD1 (6 bases). Germline values: CDR1 SNHLY, CDR2 FYNNEI. The length of the CDR3 is 11 residues. Between the trimmed V and J ends, which lost 11 bases and 1 base, there was a span of 8 bases. The CDR3 here is CALQGNTEAFF. DNA of the CDR3: TGTGCCCTACAGGGGAACACTGAAGCTTTCTTT.